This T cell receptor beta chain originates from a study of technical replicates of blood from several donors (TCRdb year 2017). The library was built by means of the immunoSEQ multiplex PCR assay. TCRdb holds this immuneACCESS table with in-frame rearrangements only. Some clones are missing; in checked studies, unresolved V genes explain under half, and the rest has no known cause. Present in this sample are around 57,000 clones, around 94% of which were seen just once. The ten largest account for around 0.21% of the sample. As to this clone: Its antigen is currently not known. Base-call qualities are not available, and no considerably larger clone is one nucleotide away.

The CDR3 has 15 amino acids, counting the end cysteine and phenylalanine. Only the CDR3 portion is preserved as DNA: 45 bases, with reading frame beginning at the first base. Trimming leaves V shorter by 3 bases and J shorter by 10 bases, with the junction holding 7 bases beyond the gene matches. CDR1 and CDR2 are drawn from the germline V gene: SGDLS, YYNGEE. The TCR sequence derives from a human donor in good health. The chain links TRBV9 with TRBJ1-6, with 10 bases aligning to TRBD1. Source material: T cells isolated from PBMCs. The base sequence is TGTGCCAGCAGCGCAGTGGACAGGGGGGAATCACCCCTCCACTTT. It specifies CASSAVDRGESPLHF.